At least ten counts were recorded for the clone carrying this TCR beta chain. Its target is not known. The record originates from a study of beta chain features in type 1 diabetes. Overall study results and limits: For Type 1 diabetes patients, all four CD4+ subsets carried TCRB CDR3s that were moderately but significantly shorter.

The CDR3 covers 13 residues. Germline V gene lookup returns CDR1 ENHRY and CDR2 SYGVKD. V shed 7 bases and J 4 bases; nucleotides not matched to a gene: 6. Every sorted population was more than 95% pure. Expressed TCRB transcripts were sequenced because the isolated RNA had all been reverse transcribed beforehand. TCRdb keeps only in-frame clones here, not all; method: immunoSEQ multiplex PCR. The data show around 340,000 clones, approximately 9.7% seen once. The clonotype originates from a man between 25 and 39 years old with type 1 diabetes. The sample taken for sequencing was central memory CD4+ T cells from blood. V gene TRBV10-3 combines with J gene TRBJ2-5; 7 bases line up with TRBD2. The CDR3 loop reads CAIKQRGGETQYF. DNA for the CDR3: TGTGCCATCAAACAGCGGGGAGGAGAGACCCAGTACTTC.